The rows below give T cell receptor beta chains drawn from one sample of a study of lymphopenia after photon versus proton radiotherapy. Generated by immunoSEQ multiplex PCR, the TCRdb table keeps only in-frame clones and is missing some. The sample shows roughly 45,000 clones, about 85% of them seen only once. The specimen comprised peripheral blood, sampled from a patient treated with photon-based radiotherapy. These receptors originate from a man aged 35-49 years with gastric cancer. CDR3s include the opening cysteine and the closing phenylalanine or tryptophan. Fields, in order: clone size, D gene, J gene, V gene, CDR3 DNA, CDR3 protein. The D gene is left open where the match is weak. The size of a clone is reported for some rows only, either as once, few or many, or as a class for expanded clones.

abundance: -
d_gene: TRBD2
j_gene: TRBJ2-2
v_gene: TRBV7-3
CDR3nt: TGTGCCAGCAGCCCCGGACTAGCGCGTGGGACCGGGGAGCTGTTTTTT
CDR3aa: CASSPGLARGTGELFF

abundance: -
d_gene: TRBD1
j_gene: TRBJ2-3
v_gene: TRBV7-2
CDR3nt: TGTGCCAGCAGCTGGCGGACAGGGGGCACAGATACGCAGTATTTT
CDR3aa: CASSWRTGGTDTQYF

abundance: -
d_gene: -
j_gene: TRBJ1-5
v_gene: TRBV6-5
CDR3nt: TGTGCCAGCAGTTACGACTCGGGGAATCAGCCCCAGCATTTT
CDR3aa: CASSYDSGNQPQHF

abundance: -
d_gene: -
j_gene: TRBJ2-1
v_gene: TRBV18
CDR3nt: TGTGCCAGCTCACCAGGGCGGGGCTCCTACAATGAGCAGTTCTTC
CDR3aa: CASSPGRGSYNEQFF

abundance: -
d_gene: TRBD1
j_gene: TRBJ1-6
v_gene: TRBV4-1
CDR3nt: TGCGCCAGCAGCCACCTTTTGACAGGGGGCTCTAATTCACCCCTCCACTTT
CDR3aa: CASSHLLTGGSNSPLHF

abundance: -
d_gene: TRBD1
j_gene: TRBJ2-3
v_gene: TRBV7-6
CDR3nt: TGTGCCAGCAGCTTATGGACAGGGGGCATGGATACGCAGTATTTT
CDR3aa: CASSLWTGGMDTQYF

abundance: -
d_gene: -
j_gene: TRBJ2-2
v_gene: TRBV7-2
CDR3nt: TGTGCCAGCAGCTCTTGGGGGGCGAACACCGGGGAGCTGTTTTTT
CDR3aa: CASSSWGANTGELFF

abundance: -
d_gene: TRBD1
j_gene: TRBJ2-1
v_gene: TRBV6-4
CDR3nt: TGTGCCAGCAGTGCGGGGACAGGGGGTGAGCAGTTCTTC
CDR3aa: CASSAGTGGEQFF

abundance: -
d_gene: -
j_gene: TRBJ1-1
v_gene: TRBV7-9
CDR3nt: TGTGCCAGCAGCGGCCAGGGTATGACTGAAGCTTTCTTT
CDR3aa: CASSGQGMTEAFF

abundance: -
d_gene: -
j_gene: TRBJ2-1
v_gene: TRBV19
CDR3nt: TGTGCCAGTAGTATTGAGGACAGACCGTACAATGAGCAGTTCTTC
CDR3aa: CASSIEDRPYNEQFF

abundance: -
d_gene: TRBD1
j_gene: TRBJ1-1
v_gene: TRBV7-2
CDR3nt: TGTGCCAGCAGCTCGACAGGGAGTACTGAAGCTTTCTTT
CDR3aa: CASSSTGSTEAFF

abundance: -
d_gene: TRBD1
j_gene: TRBJ1-6
v_gene: TRBV30
CDR3nt: TGTGCCTGGAATACTGGGACAGGGGGGAATTCACCCCTCCACTTT
CDR3aa: CAWNTGTGGNSPLHF

abundance: -
d_gene: -
j_gene: TRBJ1-1
v_gene: TRBV7-9
CDR3nt: TGTGCCAGCAGCTACTCCCCTTTGAACACTGAAGCTTTCTTT
CDR3aa: CASSYSPLNTEAFF

abundance: once
d_gene: -
j_gene: TRBJ2-7
v_gene: TRBV6-1
CDR3nt: TGTGCCAGCAGTGAACGACGGGGGTCCTACGAGCAGTACTTC
CDR3aa: CASSERRGSYEQYF

abundance: once
d_gene: -
j_gene: TRBJ2-7
v_gene: TRBV30
CDR3nt: TGTGCCTGGACGGAAGCAGTCGGGTCCTACGAGCAGTACTTC
CDR3aa: CAWTEAVGSYEQYF

abundance: once
d_gene: TRBD2
j_gene: TRBJ2-5
v_gene: TRBV6-1
CDR3nt: TGTGCCAGCAGCGGACTAGTACGAGAGACCCAGTACTTC
CDR3aa: CASSGLVRETQYF

abundance: once
d_gene: -
j_gene: TRBJ1-2
v_gene: TRBV5-4
CDR3nt: TGTGCCAGCAGCCGTGGACAGCCTAGAGCTAACTATGGCTACACCTTC
CDR3aa: CASSRGQPRANYGYTF

abundance: once
d_gene: -
j_gene: TRBJ1-1
v_gene: TRBV5-6
CDR3nt: TGTGCCAGCAGCTTTTTAAGCCCGAACACTGAAGCTTTCTTT
CDR3aa: CASSFLSPNTEAFF

abundance: -
d_gene: -
j_gene: TRBJ1-1
v_gene: TRBV29-1
CDR3nt: TGCAGCGTTGAAGATGGCTGGACGGGGACTGAAGCTTTCTTT
CDR3aa: CSVEDGWTGTEAFF

abundance: -
d_gene: -
j_gene: TRBJ2-7
v_gene: TRBV2
CDR3nt: TGTGCCAGCAATCCGGGGTGGCAGGGGTACTCCTACGAGCAGTACTTC
CDR3aa: CASNPGWQGYSYEQYF

abundance: -
d_gene: -
j_gene: TRBJ1-4
v_gene: TRBV6-1
CDR3nt: TGTGCCAGCAGTGATGCGCGCGATGAAAAACTGTTTTTT
CDR3aa: CASSDARDEKLFF

abundance: -
d_gene: TRBD1
j_gene: TRBJ1-5
v_gene: TRBV19
CDR3nt: TGTGCCAGTAGTGTAAGGGACAGCACCAATCAGCCCCAGCATTTT
CDR3aa: CASSVRDSTNQPQHF

abundance: -
d_gene: -
j_gene: TRBJ1-1
v_gene: TRBV5-4
CDR3nt: TGTGCCAGCAGCTTGTCTTTGAACACTGAAGCTTTCTTT
CDR3aa: CASSLSLNTEAFF

abundance: -
d_gene: TRBD1
j_gene: TRBJ1-1
v_gene: TRBV7-2
CDR3nt: TGTGCCAGCAGCTTTGGGGGGACAGGGATTAGGTACACTGAAGCTTTCTTT
CDR3aa: CASSFGGTGIRYTEAFF

abundance: few
d_gene: -
j_gene: TRBJ1-5
v_gene: TRBV27
CDR3nt: TGTGCCAGCAGTCGGTCCCCCGGGGTAGGCAATCAGCCCCAGCATTTT
CDR3aa: CASSRSPGVGNQPQHF

abundance: -
d_gene: -
j_gene: TRBJ1-6
v_gene: TRBV5-1
CDR3nt: TGCGCCAGCAGCCCTGGAGGTGGCCAGGGAGGTTTGAATTCACCCCTCCACTTT
CDR3aa: CASSPGGGQGGLNSPLHF

abundance: -
d_gene: TRBD2
j_gene: TRBJ2-5
v_gene: TRBV5-4
CDR3nt: TGTGCCAGCAGCCATTCTCGGGCTAGCGGGGGGTCGCGGGAGACCCAGTACTTC
CDR3aa: CASSHSRASGGSRETQYF

abundance: few
d_gene: TRBD1
j_gene: TRBJ1-6
v_gene: TRBV6-6
CDR3nt: TGTGCCAGCAGGCAGGGACAGGGTTATTCACCCCTCCACTTT
CDR3aa: CASRQGQGYSPLHF

abundance: -
d_gene: TRBD1
j_gene: TRBJ1-2
v_gene: TRBV19
CDR3nt: TGTGCCAGTATCGCGAAGGACAGGGTCTATGGCTACACCTTC
CDR3aa: CASIAKDRVYGYTF

abundance: -
d_gene: -
j_gene: TRBJ2-7
v_gene: TRBV7-2
CDR3nt: TGTGCCAGCAGCTTATCGGGCAGGGTAGGAAACGAGCAGTACTTC
CDR3aa: CASSLSGRVGNEQYF

abundance: -
d_gene: TRBD1
j_gene: TRBJ1-1
v_gene: TRBV6-5
CDR3nt: TGTGCCAGCAGAAAGACAGGGGGCCACACTGAAGCTTTCTTT
CDR3aa: CASRKTGGHTEAFF

abundance: -
d_gene: -
j_gene: TRBJ1-6
v_gene: TRBV18
CDR3nt: TGTGCCAGCTCACCGCCGGGGGGGACTAATTCACCCCTCCACTTT
CDR3aa: CASSPPGGTNSPLHF

abundance: -
d_gene: -
j_gene: TRBJ2-5
v_gene: TRBV7-6
CDR3nt: TGTGCCAGCAGCTTCCCTACGGGGGGCGAAGTGACCCAGTACTTC
CDR3aa: CASSFPTGGEVTQYF

abundance: -
d_gene: -
j_gene: TRBJ2-1
v_gene: TRBV6-1
CDR3nt: TGTGCCAGCTGCTCTGGCTACGCCGCCTACAATGAGCAGTTCTTC
CDR3aa: CASCSGYAAYNEQFF

abundance: -
d_gene: TRBD2
j_gene: TRBJ2-2
v_gene: TRBV27
CDR3nt: TGTGCCAGCAGCCGGCGGGGGGACAAAGTTACCGGGGAGCTGTTTTTT
CDR3aa: CASSRRGDKVTGELFF

abundance: -
d_gene: TRBD1
j_gene: TRBJ2-6
v_gene: TRBV27
CDR3nt: TGTGCCAGCAGCAAAGGGACAGCTGGGGCCAACGTCCTGACTTTC
CDR3aa: CASSKGTAGANVLTF

abundance: -
d_gene: TRBD2
j_gene: TRBJ2-1
v_gene: TRBV7-9
CDR3nt: TGTGCCAGCAGCGCCAGCGGGACTAGCGGGGGGCTTGAGCAGTTCTTC
CDR3aa: CASSASGTSGGLEQFF

abundance: -
d_gene: TRBD1
j_gene: TRBJ1-2
v_gene: TRBV11-2
CDR3nt: TGTGCCAGCAGCTTAATCCGGACAGGGGCGGACTATGGCTACACCTTC
CDR3aa: CASSLIRTGADYGYTF

abundance: -
d_gene: -
j_gene: TRBJ2-5
v_gene: TRBV4-1
CDR3nt: TGCGCCAGCAGCCAAGGGCCTTCCGGGGGAACCCAAGAGACCCAGTACTTC
CDR3aa: CASSQGPSGGTQETQYF

abundance: -
d_gene: -
j_gene: TRBJ2-7
v_gene: TRBV21-1
CDR3nt: TGTGCCAGCAGCGACTTGGGTAGGGACAGGCCTACCTACGAGCAGTACTTC
CDR3aa: CASSDLGRDRPTYEQYF

abundance: -
d_gene: -
j_gene: TRBJ1-1
v_gene: TRBV30
CDR3nt: TGTGCTTGTACTGGTTTCGTGAACACTGAAGCTTTCTTT
CDR3aa: CACTGFVNTEAFF

abundance: -
d_gene: -
j_gene: TRBJ1-1
v_gene: TRBV1
CDR3nt: TGCACCAGCAGCCAAGACTTCAGGGACACAACTTTCTTT
CDR3aa: CTSSQDFRDTTFF

abundance: -
d_gene: TRBD1
j_gene: TRBJ1-1
v_gene: TRBV18
CDR3nt: TGTGCCAGCTCACCAGGACAGGGTAACACTGAAGCTTTCTTT
CDR3aa: CASSPGQGNTEAFF

abundance: -
d_gene: TRBD2
j_gene: TRBJ2-5
v_gene: TRBV5-1
CDR3nt: TGCGCCAGCAGCACCGGGACTAGCGGTTCTCAAGAGACCCAGTACTTC
CDR3aa: CASSTGTSGSQETQYF

abundance: -
d_gene: -
j_gene: TRBJ1-6
v_gene: TRBV14
CDR3nt: TGTGCCAGCAGCCAAGGATCAGGGAACGCCTATAATTCACCCCTCCACTTT
CDR3aa: CASSQGSGNAYNSPLHF

abundance: -
d_gene: -
j_gene: TRBJ1-5
v_gene: TRBV7-2
CDR3nt: TGTGCCAGCAGCTTAGCAGGGGGCAATCAGCCCCAGCATTTT
CDR3aa: CASSLAGGNQPQHF